This T cell receptor (beta chain) was recorded in a study of blood T cells in healthy people across ages. Study-level results: More naive CD4+ cells and higher diversity marked long-lived donors relative to aged donors.

Many counts were recorded for this clonotype. What it binds is not known. It was with a sample-barcoded 5' primer and a J-beta primer mix that a second PCR of about 6 to 12 cycles was run. MiXCR was run by TCRdb on the 5' RACE reads, yielding one entry per CDR3 protein. The sample carries 600,000 or so distinct CDR3 sequences, roughly 31% recorded once. Specimen: blood. The receptor was derived from an elderly woman in good health.

For the CDR3, the DNA is TGTGCCAGCAGTGACCGCAACTACGAGCAGTACTTC. Translated: CASSDRNYEQYF. V is TRBV25-1 and J is TRBJ2-7, with D unclear. This CDR3 is built from 12 residues. V lost 3 bases and J 3 bases, leaving 6 bases between the germline ends. CDR1 is MGHDK and CDR2 is SYGVNS in the germline V gene.